These 27 T cell receptor beta chains were all obtained from the same sample, sequenced in a study of T cell repertoires in cytomegalovirus infection. TCRdb reanalysed the reads using MiXCR and keeps one entry per CDR3 protein. The sample holds 400,000 or so distinct CDR3 sequences, roughly a third seen once. The sample was PBMCs. The receptors here all came from a human donor in good health (CMV status not recorded). Some clones in this sample may be carry-over from other donors' samples.

Regarding this clonotype: Since a much larger clone is just one base distant, this may be a read error. Here the CDR3 omits its conserved ending phenylalanine or tryptophan, so a read error is the likely source. The chain is built from TRBV7-6 and TRBJ2-1, with D perhaps matching TRBD2 (6 bases). Germline CDR1 SGHVS, CDR2 FNYEAQ. The CDR3 consists of 14 residues. Between the trimmed V and J ends, which lost 1 base and 8 bases, there was a span of 12 bases. CDR3 region: CASSLGRDFDEQFL. The CDR3 DNA reads TGTGCCAGCAGCTTAGGGAGGGATTTCGATGAGCAGTTCTTA.

This clonotype turned up a few times. V gene TRBV15 combines with J gene TRBJ2-7; the match to TRBD1 covers 9 bases. Germline trimming cut 3 bases from V and 2 bases from J; bases unmatched to any gene: 11. Germline loops: CDR1 LNHNV, CDR2 YYDKDF (reference sequence). This CDR3 comprises 17 residues. CDR3: CATSSIRTGDVPYEQYF. CDR3 DNA: TGTGCCACCAGCAGTATTAGGACAGGGGACGTTCCCTACGAGCAGTACTTC.

The chain has TRBV4-1 and TRBJ1-1; possible D gene TRBD1, 5 bases. The CDR3 extends over 16 amino acids. Trimming removed 0 bases at V and 4 bases at J, with 15 bases between. CDR1 and CDR2 (germline): MGHRA, YSYEKL. CDR3 residues: CASSQDGGETSTEAFF. The CDR3 nucleotides are TGCGCCAGCAGCCAAGATGGAGGGGAGACGAGCACTGAAGCTTTCTTT.

This clonotype was recorded a few times. The chain combines TRBV7-2 with TRBJ2-4; TRBD2 might be the D (6 bases). CDR1 SGHTA and CDR2 FQGNSA come from the germline V gene. The CDR3 is 16 residues long. Trimming took off 2 bases at V and 1 base at J, with 12 bases between the two ends. The CDR3 is CASSLPGVQAKNIQYF. CDR3 DNA sequence: TGTGCCAGCAGCTTACCGGGGGTACAGGCCAAAAACATTCAGTACTTC.

This clonotype has more than one count but fewer than ten. The chain combines TRBV12-3 or TRBV12-4 with TRBJ2-7; 9 nucleotides align to TRBD1. The CDR3 runs 16 residues. The V and J ends lost 2 bases and 0 bases, in that order; junction bases with no gene match: 5. As DNA, the CDR3 is TGTGCCAGCAGTTTAAACAGGGGGCTAAACTCCTACGAGCAGTACTTC. Its protein is CASSLNRGLNSYEQYF.

A remark on this clonotype: Possible read error: a much larger clone is one base away. The chain has TRBV11-1 and TRBJ2-5; D is uncertain. The CDR3 loop spans 13 amino acids. Trimming shortened V by 4 bases and J by 4 bases, and 10 bases separated the two germline ends. Germline V gives CDR1 SGHAT, CDR2 FQDESV (reference sequence). CDR3 sequence: CASSSHDGETQYF. The CDR3 region has the DNA TGTGCCAGCAGCTCCCACGATGGAGAGACCCAGTACTTC.

V gene TRBV10-3 combines with J gene TRBJ1-5; D gene unclear. The CDR3 has 14 residues. Trimming removed 4 bases at V and 3 bases at J, with 10 bases between. Germline loops: CDR1 ENHRY, CDR2 SYGVKD. CDR3 sequence reads: CAISAQESNQPQHF. CDR3 coding DNA: TGTGCCATCAGTGCGCAGGAGTCCAATCAGCCCCAGCATTTT.

This clonotype was picked up many times. The chain recombines TRBV7-6 with TRBJ2-7, with 8 nucleotides matching TRBD1. The V gene end was trimmed by 0 bases and the J gene end by 3 bases; junction bases not matched to a gene: 1. CDR1 SGHVS and CDR2 FNYEAQ come from the germline V gene. This CDR3 contains 14 residues. The CDR3 sequence is CASSLADRVYEQYF. CDR3 sequence (DNA): TGTGCCAGCAGCTTAGCGGACAGGGTCTACGAGCAGTACTTC.

The rearrangement uses TRBV9 and TRBJ2-1, with unresolved D. V was shortened by 0 bases and J by 0 bases, with 4 bases between the two germline ends. CDR3 length: 14 amino acids. Germline lookup yields CDR1 SGDLS and CDR2 YYNGEE. CDR3 DNA sequence: TGTGCCAGCAGCGTAGTGGGCTCCTACAATGAGCAGTTCTTC. Amino acid sequence: CASSVVGSYNEQFF.

This clonotype appeared a few times. V gene TRBV12-3 or TRBV12-4 combines with J gene TRBJ2-2; TRBD1 aligns across 7 bases. The J segment lost 0 bases and the V segment lost 2 bases, leaving 6 bases of the junction unmatched. There are 17 residues in the CDR3. CDR3: CASSLSPGQPNTGELFF. The CDR3 DNA sequence: TGTGCCAGCAGTTTATCTCCGGGACAGCCGAACACCGGGGAGCTGTTTTTT.

This clonotype has a handful of counts. The chain couples TRBV12-3 or TRBV12-4 to TRBJ2-1, with D uncertain. The CDR3 contains 15 residues. The V end was cut by 2 bases, the J end by 2 bases, with 10 bases between. The CDR3 bases are TGTGCCAGCAGTTTACTGTTGGACCCCTACAATGAGCAGTTCTTC. Its protein is CASSLLLDPYNEQFF.

The rearrangement joins TRBV6-6 to TRBJ1-1; weak D call: TRBD1 (5 bases). The V gene's germline CDR1 is MNHNY and CDR2 SVGAGI (reference sequence). V was pared by 5 bases and J by 5 bases, with 18 bases between. The CDR3 is 15 residues long. Written as DNA, the CDR3 is TGTGCCAGCAGTATTCAGGTCGGACGGGGGACTGAAGCTTTCTTT. This codes for CASSIQVGRGTEAFF.

CDR3 sequence reads: CASSLTGEIFEAFF. CDR3 DNA: TGTGCCAGCAGCTTGACAGGTGAAATATTTGAAGCTTTCTTT. V and J are TRBV5-6 and TRBJ1-1, with D possibly TRBD1 on 5 matching bases. Trimming removed 1 base from V and 7 bases from J, with 14 bases in between. The CDR3 has 14 amino acids. Per germline, CDR1 SGHDT and CDR2 YYEEEE.

This clonotype showed up just a few times. V usage is TRBV6-1 and J usage is TRBJ1-5; D is undetermined. The V end lost 5 bases, the J end lost 7 bases, and 12 bases lay between the germline ends. The CDR3 consists of 13 residues. The germline V gene encodes CDR1 MNHNS and CDR2 SASEGT. The CDR3 reads CASSYGRAQPQHF. DNA for the CDR3: TGTGCCAGCAGTTATGGGAGAGCCCAGCCCCAGCATTTT.

This clonotype has a handful of counts. This chain uses TRBV6-6 with TRBJ2-5; 14 nucleotides align to TRBD2. Looked up from germline, CDR1 is MNHNY and CDR2 is SVGAGI (reference sequence). CDR3 length: 16 amino acids. The J segment lost 4 bases and the V segment lost 5 bases, leaving 6 bases of the junction unmatched. CDR3 in DNA: TGTGCCAGCAGTCCAAGAGGGACTAGCGGGAGAGAGACCCAGTACTTC. It specifies CASSPRGTSGRETQYF.

This clonotype appeared many times. V gene TRBV7-9 combines with J gene TRBJ2-5; the match to TRBD2 covers 9 bases. The CDR3 runs 14 residues. V lost 5 bases, J lost 3 bases, and 4 bases stayed unmatched. Germline CDR1 is SEHNR and CDR2 is FQNEAQ (reference sequence). The CDR3 DNA is TGTGCCAGCAGCAAACTAGCGGGTGAAGAGACCCAGTACTTC. This codes for CASSKLAGEETQYF.

Regarding this clonotype: Lacking the conserved final phenylalanine or tryptophan, this CDR3 likely reflects a read error. The V call is TRBV7-8, the J call TRBJ1-6, with D possibly being TRBD1 (5 bases). This CDR3 is 15 amino acids long. CDR1 and CDR2 (germline): SGHVS, FQNEAQ. The CDR3: CSSSLQEWSKSPLHC. The CDR3 DNA is TGTTCCAGCAGCTTACAGGAATGGTCCAAGTCACCCCTCCACTGT.

Only a few counts were recorded for this clonotype. This rearrangement joins TRBV2 to TRBJ2-3, with TRBD1 matching over 7 bases. Per germline, CDR1 SNHLY and CDR2 FYNNEI. V lost 1 base to trimming and J lost 4 bases; unmatched junction nucleotides: 5. The CDR3 loop spans 15 amino acids. The CDR3 sequence is CASSEDRGTADTQYF. The DNA for the CDR3 is TGTGCCAGCAGTGAAGACAGGGGAACCGCAGATACGCAGTATTTT. Looking up the rest from reference TRBV2 and TRBJ2-3 gives the full variable domain: EPEVTQTPSHQVTQMGQEVILRCVPISNHLYFYWYRQILGQKVEFLVSFYNNEISEKSEIFDDQFSVERPDGSNFTLKIRSTKLEDSAMYFCASSEDRGTADTQYFGPGTRLTVL.

The rearrangement joins TRBV27 to TRBJ2-7; no clear D gene. Germline values: CDR1 MNHEY, CDR2 SMNVEV (reference sequence). The CDR3 runs 10 residues. V lost 8 bases and J lost 2, with 4 bases in between. CDR3 DNA sequence: TGTGCCAGCGGACCCTACGAGCAGTACTTC. It is translated as CASGPYEQYF.

The chain links TRBV29-1 to TRBJ2-5; 9 nucleotides match TRBD2. With 2 bases clipped from V and 0 bases from J, the junction kept 1 base outside the gene matches. Per germline, CDR1 SQVTM and CDR2 ANQGSEA. This CDR3 contains 14 residues. CDR3 bases: TGCAGCGTTGAACTAGCGGGGCACCAAGAGACCCAGTACTTC. Residues: CSVELAGHQETQYF.

This clonotype was recorded many times. The V gene is TRBV7-9, the J gene TRBJ1-1, with D possibly matching TRBD1 (5 bases). This CDR3 comprises 15 residues. Germline CDR1 SEHNR, CDR2 FQNEAQ (reference sequence). Deletions cut 5 bases from V and 2 bases from J, with 15 bases between. CDR3 in amino acids: CASSPSGQSNTEAFF. CDR3 sequence (DNA): TGTGCCAGCAGCCCATCAGGGCAGTCAAACACTGAAGCTTTCTTT.

The chain links TRBV6-2 or TRBV6-3 to TRBJ1-3; the D is unclear. V was pared by 4 bases and J by 0 bases, with 13 bases between. Germline CDR1 is MNHEY and CDR2 is SVGEGT. There are 16 residues in the CDR3. The CDR3 region has the DNA TGTGCCAGCAGTTCTCAGCCCGGAACCTCTGGAAACACCATATATTTT. This encodes CASSSQPGTSGNTIYF.

In this sample, this clonotype turned up a few times. This chain uses TRBV10-3 with TRBJ2-3; 9 bases match TRBD1. The CDR3 is 14 amino acids. Trimming at V came to 2 bases and at J to 3 bases, leaving 0 bases not matched to a gene. From germline, CDR1 is ENHRY and CDR2 SYGVKD. This chain's CDR3 is CAISEGQGTDTQYF. The CDR3 bases are TGTGCCATCAGTGAGGGACAGGGGACAGATACGCAGTATTTT.

Of note for this clonotype: At one boundary the junction diverges from the germline segment, which might be a read error. The genes are TRBV20-1 and TRBJ1-5; 8 bases line up with TRBD1. The V gene's germline CDR1 is DFQATT and CDR2 SNEGSKA (reference sequence). This CDR3 is 14 amino acids long. CDR3 loop: CSARDRASNQPPHF. The CDR3 DNA reads as TGCAGTGCTAGGGACAGGGCTAGCAATCAGCCCCCGCATTTT.

This clonotype showed up many times. The chain joins TRBV7-2 to TRBJ2-3, with 8 positions matching TRBD1. This CDR3 comprises 14 residues. V gave up 5 bases and J gave up 4 bases; unmatched junction bases: 5. Germline CDR1 and CDR2: SGHTA and FQGNSA. CDR3 nucleotides: TGTGCCAGCAGCGCGCAGGGGGCTGCAGATACGCAGTATTTT. Its protein is CASSAQGAADTQYF.

This clonotype was seen more than once but under ten times. For the CDR3, the DNA is TGTGCCAGCAGCTACCGGGACCTCTCCTACAATGAGCAGTTCTTC. It is translated as CASSYRDLSYNEQFF. The chain combines TRBV6-2 or TRBV6-3 with TRBJ2-1; D may match TRBD1 or TRBD2 (5 bases each). CDR3 size: 15 residues. The germline gives CDR1 MNHEY, CDR2 SVGEGT. V dropped 6 bases and J dropped 0 bases, with 12 bases sitting between them.

A few counts support this clonotype. J is TRBJ2-5 and V is TRBV28, with D hard to call. The germline V gene has CDR1 MDHEN and CDR2 SYDVKM. V gave up 2 bases and J gave up 1 base, with 11 bases separating them. The CDR3 has 15 amino acids. CDR3 region: CASSLARAGQETQYF. The CDR3 bases are TGTGCCAGCAGTTTAGCTAGGGCAGGCCAAGAGACCCAGTACTTC. The variable domain in full, with the rest retrieved from reference TRBV28 and TRBJ2-5, is DVKVTQSSRYLVKRTGEKVFLECVQDMDHENMFWYRQDPGLGLRLIYFSYDVKMKEKGDIPEGYSVSREKKERFSLILESASTNQTSMYLCASSLARAGQETQYFGPGTRLLVL.